What follows are 31 T cell receptor beta chains derived from one specimen sequenced in a study of shared clonotypes between healthy human individuals. Selected positively for CCR7 and CD45RO-negative, naive CD8 cells excluded terminally differentiated effector memory CD45RA+ cells. Sequenced by immunoSEQ multiplex PCR; TCRdb stores in-frame clones only, minus some. This sample has 750,000 to 1,000,000 clones, with 85% to 95% found just once. The sequenced sample consisted of naive CD8+ T cells sorted from blood. The receptors were sampled from a man aged 25 to 40 in good health.

This clone has only one observation. V is TRBV28 and J is TRBJ2-5; perhaps TRBD2 as D (6 bases). Germline V gives CDR1 MDHEN, CDR2 SYDVKM. The CDR3 has 15 residues. V lost 5 bases to trimming and J lost 1 base, with 14 bases between them. CDR3 nucleotide sequence: TGTGCCAGCAGTCCACTAGGAGGGGCCCAAGAGACCCAGTACTTC. It yields the protein CASSPLGGAQETQYF.

With regard to this clone: This CDR3 is also generated by other DNA sequences in the sample. The chain has TRBV19 and TRBJ2-7, with TRBD2 matching over 9 bases. Looked up from germline, CDR1 is LNHDA and CDR2 is SQIVND (reference sequence). The CDR3 consists of 14 residues. Losses at the gene ends were 5 bases for V and 1 base for J; bases not matched to a gene: 3. In DNA form, the CDR3 reads TGTGCCAGTAGTCCGGGACTAGCATCCTACGAGCAGTACTTC. This encodes CASSPGLASYEQYF.

This clone was recorded once. The chain employs TRBV10-3 and TRBJ2-7; the match to TRBD2 covers 11 bases. The germline V gene encodes CDR1 ENHRY and CDR2 SYGVKD. The CDR3 runs 16 residues. Losses at the gene ends were 3 bases for V and 5 bases for J; bases not matched to a gene: 9. CDR3 sequence reads: CAISDRVAGGPHEQYF. DNA of the CDR3: TGTGCCATCAGTGACCGGGTAGCGGGAGGGCCTCACGAGCAGTACTTC.

The chain uses TRBV5-1 and TRBJ2-3; 9 nucleotides match TRBD1. This CDR3 comprises 15 residues. J was trimmed by 2 bases and V by 3 bases; bases with no gene match: 4. CDR1 is SGHRS, CDR2 YFSETQ, per germline. CDR3 protein: CASSWTGVATDTQYF. DNA of the CDR3: TGCGCCAGCAGCTGGACAGGGGTTGCCACAGATACGCAGTATTTT.

The chain uses TRBV4-3 and TRBJ1-1; D gene unclear. This CDR3 has 16 amino acids. V gave up 0 bases and J gave up 4 bases, with 15 bases separating them. Germline V CDR1 and CDR2: LGHNA, YSLEER. CDR3 residues: CASSQDLGYSGTEAFF. DNA of the CDR3: TGCGCCAGCAGCCAAGATCTTGGGTACAGTGGCACTGAAGCTTTCTTT.

The chain joins TRBV29-1 to TRBJ1-1; the D gene is possibly TRBD1 (6 bases). CDR1 SQVTM and CDR2 ANQGSEA come from the germline V gene. The CDR3 contains 14 residues. The V end was cut by 2 bases, the J end by 3 bases, with 13 bases between. Written as DNA, the CDR3 is TGCAGCGTTGAATATCCGGAGGGGGACACTGAAGCTTTCTTT. Its protein product is CSVEYPEGDTEAFF.

The chain joins TRBV5-1 to TRBJ2-3; D gene unclear. Germline V gives CDR1 SGHRS, CDR2 YFSETQ. Trimming stripped 5 bases from V and 2 bases from J, with 18 bases between. The CDR3 is 16 amino acids. The CDR3 is CASRFRPTEPTDTQYF. The CDR3, as DNA: TGCGCCAGCAGGTTCAGGCCCACAGAACCCACAGATACGCAGTATTTT. The variable domain in full, with the rest retrieved from reference TRBV5-1 and TRBJ2-3, is KAGVTQTPRYLIKTRGQQVTLSCSPISGHRSVSWYQQTPGQGLQFLFEYFSETQRNKGNFPGRFSGRQFSNSRSEMNVSTLELGDSALYLCASRFRPTEPTDTQYFGPGTRLTVL.

This sequence joins TRBV27 and TRBJ2-1; D unresolved. Germline-derived CDR1 and CDR2 are MNHEY and SMNVEV (reference sequence). V was trimmed by 7 bases and J by 0 bases, leaving 10 bases between them. The CDR3 has 14 residues. As DNA, the CDR3 is TGTGCCAGCACCTTCAGTCGCTCCTACAATGAGCAGTTCTTC. Amino acids: CASTFSRSYNEQFF.

The gene calls are TRBV5-1 and TRBJ2-2; no firm D call. CDR1 SGHRS and CDR2 YFSETQ come from the germline V gene. This CDR3 comprises 13 residues. The V end lost 0 bases, the J end lost 8 bases, and 8 bases lay between the germline ends. The DNA for the CDR3 is TGCGCCAGCAGCTTGGATAATGTAGGGGAGCTGTTTTTT. It yields the protein CASSLDNVGELFF.

The chain has TRBV11-2 and TRBJ2-7; 7 bases agree with TRBD1. This CDR3 contains 15 residues. The germline gives CDR1 SGHAT, CDR2 FQNNGV. The J segment lost 4 bases and the V segment lost 0 bases, leaving 6 bases of the junction unmatched. CDR3: CASSLDRRGIYEQYF. The CDR3 nucleotides are TGTGCCAGCAGCTTAGACCGCAGGGGGATATACGAGCAGTACTTC.

This sequence joins TRBV10-3 and TRBJ2-5, with D perhaps TRBD1 or TRBD2 (5 bases each). This CDR3 region has 13 residues. Germline CDR1 reads ENHRY; CDR2 reads SYGVKD. V lost 2 bases, J lost 4 bases, and 8 bases lay in between. The CDR3 here is CAISEPGGETQYF. CDR3 DNA: TGTGCCATCAGTGAGCCTGGGGGAGAGACCCAGTACTTC.

This chain joins TRBV6-6 and TRBJ2-7; 7 nucleotides align to TRBD2. The ends lost 7 bases at V and 3 bases at J; junction bases unmatched: 9. The length of the CDR3 is 14 residues. From germline, CDR1 is MNHNY and CDR2 SVGAGI (reference sequence). The CDR3 region has the DNA TGTGCCAGCACCCCTAGCGGAGCCAACTACGAGCAGTACTTC. Its protein product is CASTPSGANYEQYF.

The chain recombines TRBV27 with TRBJ2-7; 11 nucleotides line up with TRBD1. This CDR3 contains 13 residues. V shed 4 bases, J shed 4 bases, and the junction held 0 bases outside the gene matches. CDR1 is MNHEY, CDR2 SMNVEV, per germline (reference sequence). CDR3 protein: CASSWDRGYEQYF. The CDR3 DNA reads as TGTGCCAGCAGTTGGGACAGGGGGTACGAGCAGTACTTC.

V gene TRBV6-1 combines with J gene TRBJ2-7; D is perhaps TRBD1 or TRBD2 (5 bases each). V was pared by 3 bases and J by 1 base, with 10 bases between. Germline V lookup: CDR1 MNHNS, CDR2 SASEGT. The CDR3 runs to 14 residues. In DNA form, the CDR3 reads TGTGCCAGCAGTGAGACAGCGGTGTCCTACGAGCAGTACTTC. It codes for CASSETAVSYEQYF.

This clone has a single count. V gene TRBV6-4 combines with J gene TRBJ2-3; TRBD2 matches 13 bases. The germline CDR1 and CDR2 sequences are MRHNA and SNTAGT. With V trimmed by 6 bases and J by 5 bases, 5 bases remained unmatched. The CDR3 totals 15 residues. The CDR3: CASSLLAGGVDTQYF. The CDR3, as DNA: TGTGCCAGCAGCCTACTAGCGGGAGGGGTAGATACGCAGTATTTT.

As for this clone: Other DNA sequences from this sample encode an identical CDR3 as well. This rearrangement joins TRBV29-1 to TRBJ2-7; D might be TRBD1 or TRBD2, each matching 6 bases. CDR1 and CDR2 from the germline V gene are SQVTM and ANQGSEA. Trimming shortened V by 4 bases and J by 4 bases, and 8 bases separated the two germline ends. This CDR3 spans 11 amino acids. CDR3 DNA sequence: TGCAGCGTTGGAGGGGGGTACGAGCAGTACTTC. Translating it yields CSVGGGYEQYF.

J is TRBJ2-7 and V is TRBV27, with TRBD1 matching over 9 bases. This CDR3 comprises 14 residues. The ends lost 4 bases at V and 3 bases at J; junction bases unmatched: 4. Per the germline V gene, CDR1 is MNHEY and CDR2 is SMNVEV (reference sequence). The chain's CDR3 is CASSSTGGFYEQYF. For the CDR3, the DNA is TGTGCCAGCAGTTCCACAGGGGGCTTCTACGAGCAGTACTTC.

The chain links TRBV28 to TRBJ2-3; 9 nucleotides line up with TRBD2. In germline, CDR1 is MDHEN, CDR2 SYDVKM. The CDR3 runs to 16 residues. The J segment lost 6 bases and the V segment lost 3 bases, leaving 10 bases of the junction unmatched. The CDR3 is CASSFLLSGSSDTQYF. The DNA of the CDR3 is TGTGCCAGCAGTTTCCTCCTTAGCGGGAGTTCTGATACGCAGTATTTT.

V and J are TRBV11-2 and TRBJ1-1; 7 bases are a match to TRBD1. The CDR3 is 13 residues long. V gave up 5 bases and J gave up 6 bases; unmatched junction bases: 6. In germline, CDR1 is SGHAT, CDR2 FQNNGV. The CDR3 DNA reads as TGTGCCAGCAGCCCCGGGACAGCCCCTGAAGCTTTCTTT. Translated, it gives CASSPGTAPEAFF.

The DNA of the CDR3 is TGTGCCAGCAGTGAAGTTCCCGGGAATAACGACGCTTTCTTT. Translation: CASSEVPGNNDAFF. The rearrangement joins TRBV2 to TRBJ1-1, with D unclear. The V end was cut by 1 base, the J end by 11 bases, with 17 bases between. The CDR3 has 14 residues. From germline, CDR1 is SNHLY and CDR2 FYNNEI. Full variable domain (remainder filled in from reference TRBV2 and TRBJ1-1): EPEVTQTPSHQVTQMGQEVILRCVPISNHLYFYWYRQILGQKVEFLVSFYNNEISEKSEIFDDQFSVERPDGSNFTLKIRSTKLEDSAMYFCASSEVPGNNDAFFGQGTRLTVV.

The chain links TRBV12-5 to TRBJ2-2; 7 bases align to TRBD2. There are 16 residues in the CDR3. Trimming cost V 8 bases and J 5 bases; bases outside gene matches: 14. CDR1 and CDR2 (germline): LGHNT, FRNRAP. In nucleotides, the CDR3 is TGTGCTAGTTCCCCGTATCGGGAGGTGGGTACCGGGGAGCTGTTTTTT. Translated, it gives CASSPYREVGTGELFF.

This clone appeared a single time. V gene TRBV5-5 combines with J gene TRBJ1-3; 7 bases align to TRBD1. V was clipped by 3 bases and J by 4 bases; unmatched bases: 7. Germline assignment: CDR1 SGHKS and CDR2 YYEKEE (reference sequence). The CDR3 totals 15 residues. In DNA, the CDR3 is TGTGCCAGCAGCTCCGCAGGGGGTTTGGGAAACACCATATATTTT. This encodes CASSSAGGLGNTIYF.

The chain employs TRBV27 and TRBJ2-3, with D unclear. V was clipped by 2 bases and J by 2 bases, with 8 bases between them. This CDR3 has 14 amino acids. CDR1 MNHEY and CDR2 SMNVEV come from the germline V gene (reference sequence). CDR3 DNA sequence: TGTGCCAGCAGTTTACTGCCTATCACAGATACGCAGTATTTT. It yields the protein CASSLLPITDTQYF.

The V call is TRBV5-1, the J call TRBJ2-5; no firm D call. The CDR3 has 16 residues. The V and J ends lost 4 bases and 0 bases respectively, with 16 bases between them. Germline V gives CDR1 SGHRS, CDR2 YFSETQ. CDR3 protein: CASSPNPRNNQETQYF. The CDR3 DNA is TGCGCCAGCAGCCCGAACCCCCGAAATAACCAAGAGACCCAGTACTTC.

In regard to this clone: Other DNA variants within this sample encode the same CDR3. This chain connects TRBV19 to TRBJ1-5; D ambiguous. Trimming removed 3 bases from V and 0 bases from J, with 6 bases in between. Germline loops: CDR1 LNHDA, CDR2 SQIVND (reference sequence). The CDR3 contains 14 residues. The CDR3 region has the DNA TGTGCCAGTAGTATTGGGTATAGCAATCAGCCCCAGCATTTT. This codes for CASSIGYSNQPQHF. The full variable domain, with the rest looked up from reference TRBV19 and TRBJ1-5, is DGGITQSPKYLFRKEGQNVTLSCEQNLNHDAMYWYRQDPGQGLRLIYYSQIVNDFQKGDIAEGYSVSREKKESFPLTVTSAQKNPTAFYLCASSIGYSNQPQHFGDGTRLSIL.

Comments on this clone: Being one base from a much bigger clone, this may be a read error. The rearrangement joins TRBV5-6 to TRBJ1-1; D gene unclear. Trimming pared 3 bases from V and 1 base from J, leaving 4 bases between. This CDR3 contains 12 residues. Germline V gives CDR1 SGHDT, CDR2 YYEEEE. Here the CDR3 reads CASSSGNTEAFF. CDR3 nucleotides: TGTGCCAGCAGCTCAGGGAACACTGAAGCTTTCTTT. Together with reference TRBV5-6 and TRBJ1-1, the CDR3 gives the full variable domain: DAGVTQSPTHLIKTRGQQVTLRCSPKSGHDTVSWYQQALGQGPQFIFQYYEEEERQRGNFPDRFSGHQFPNYSSELNVNALLLGDSALYLCASSSGNTEAFFGQGTRLTVV.

The chain uses TRBV29-1 and TRBJ2-3; 7 bases match TRBD2. Unmatched junction bases numbered 9, after V lost 5 bases and J lost 7 bases. Germline V gene sequence: CDR1 SQVTM, CDR2 ANQGSEA. This CDR3 region has 13 residues. CDR3 nucleotide sequence: TGCAGCGTTAACGCGGGAGTCGGGAATACGCAGTATTTT. Protein product: CSVNAGVGNTQYF.

The chain joins TRBV7-9 to TRBJ2-1; TRBD1 aligns across 9 bases. From germline, CDR1 is SEHNR and CDR2 FQNEAQ (reference sequence). The CDR3 contains 12 residues. Germline trimming cut 5 bases from V and 9 bases from J; bases unmatched to any gene: 2. The CDR3 sequence is CASSGTGFEQFF. The CDR3 coding sequence is TGTGCCAGCAGCGGGACAGGGTTTGAGCAGTTCTTC.

About this clone itself: Other DNA sequences in this sample translate to the same CDR3. The V gene is TRBV28, the J gene TRBJ2-7, with 7 positions matching TRBD2. CDR1 and CDR2 from the germline V gene are MDHEN and SYDVKM. J lost 4 bases, V lost 5 bases, and 2 bases had no gene match. There are 12 residues in the CDR3. CDR3 sequence reads: CASSRGVYEQYF. The CDR3 DNA is TGTGCCAGCAGTCGGGGGGTTTACGAGCAGTACTTC.

The V call is TRBV6-5, the J call TRBJ1-1, with D tentatively TRBD1 (5 bases). The germline gives CDR1 MNHEY, CDR2 SVGAGI. The CDR3 has 13 amino acids. Trimming left V 2 bases short and J 7 bases short, with 11 bases between. For the CDR3, the DNA is TGTGCCAGCAGTTACCAAGACAGTGTTGAAGCTTTCTTT. Residues: CASSYQDSVEAFF.

In its sample, this clone was seen once. The rearrangement uses TRBV7-9 and TRBJ2-5, with D perhaps matching TRBD1 or TRBD2 (7 bases each). Deletions cut 5 bases from V and 5 bases from J, with 21 bases between. Germline CDR1 and CDR2: SEHNR and FQNEAQ (reference sequence). This CDR3 contains 16 residues. The CDR3 spells CASSQNRQGAGETQYF. CDR3 nucleotide sequence: TGTGCCAGCAGCCAGAATCGACAGGGAGCGGGGGAGACCCAGTACTTC. The full variable domain, with the rest looked up from reference TRBV7-9 and TRBJ2-5, is DTGVSQNPRHKITKRGQNVTFRCDPISEHNRLYWYRQTLGQGPEFLTYFQNEAQLEKSRLLSDRFSAERPKGSFSTLEIQRTEQGDSAMYLCASSQNRQGAGETQYFGPGTRLLVL.